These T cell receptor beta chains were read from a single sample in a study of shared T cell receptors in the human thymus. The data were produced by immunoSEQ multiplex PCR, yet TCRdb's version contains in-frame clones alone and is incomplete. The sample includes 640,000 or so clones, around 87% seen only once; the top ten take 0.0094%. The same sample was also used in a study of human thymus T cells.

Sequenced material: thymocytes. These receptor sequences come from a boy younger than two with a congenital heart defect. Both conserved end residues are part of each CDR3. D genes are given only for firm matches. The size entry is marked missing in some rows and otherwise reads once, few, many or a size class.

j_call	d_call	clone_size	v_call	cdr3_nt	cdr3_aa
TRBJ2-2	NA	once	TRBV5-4	TGTGCCAGCAGCTTGGAGTCCACAGGGAGTAAAGACACCGGGGAGCTGTTTTTT	CASSLESTGSKDTGELFF
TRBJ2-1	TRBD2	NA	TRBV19	TGTGCCAGTAATCTAGCGGGAGGGGTGAATGAGCAGTTCTTC	CASNLAGGVNEQFF
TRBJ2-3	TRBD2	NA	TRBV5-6	TGTGCCAGCAGCTTGGTGACTAGCGGGAGCACAGATACGCAGTATTTT	CASSLVTSGSTDTQYF
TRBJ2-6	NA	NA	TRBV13	TGTGCCAGCAGCTTCCCCGGGGAAAGAGACTCTGGGGCCAACGTCCTGACTTTC	CASSFPGERDSGANVLTF
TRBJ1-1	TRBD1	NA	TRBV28	TGTGCCAGCACTGTCCGGGACAGGGGGCGTGAGGTCACTGAAGCTTTCTTT	CASTVRDRGREVTEAFF
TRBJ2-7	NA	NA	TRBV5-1	TGCGCCAGCAGCCCCCGACAGGATAACGAGCAGTACTTC	CASSPRQDNEQYF
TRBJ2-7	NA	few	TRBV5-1	TGCGCCAGCAGCTTGGCCGGGGGTTCTGGCGGGCAGTACTTC	CASSLAGGSGGQYF
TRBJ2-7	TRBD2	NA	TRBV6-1	TGTGCCAGCAGTGACACGGGACTAGCGGGGGGTGGTAGCTCCTACGAGCAGTACTTC	CASSDTGLAGGGSSYEQYF
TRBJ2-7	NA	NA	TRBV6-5	TGTGCCAGCAGTTACTCGGGGCGGGGCCGCTCCTACGAGCAGTACTTC	CASSYSGRGRSYEQYF
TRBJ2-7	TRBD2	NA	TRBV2	TGTGCCAGCAGTGAAGCGGCTAGCGGGGAGCAGTACTTC	CASSEAASGEQYF
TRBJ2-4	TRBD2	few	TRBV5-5	TGTGCCAGCAGCTTGGAACGTCTAGCGGGACCCCCTATAGCCAAAAACATTCAGTACTTC	CASSLERLAGPPIAKNIQYF
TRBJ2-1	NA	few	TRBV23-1	TGCGCCAGCAGTCCCGGGGGGCGCTACAATGAGCAGTTCTTC	CASSPGGRYNEQFF
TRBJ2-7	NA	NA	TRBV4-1	TGCGCCAGCAGCCAAGAGGGCCCTCAGGGGCCATACGAGCAGTACTTC	CASSQEGPQGPYEQYF
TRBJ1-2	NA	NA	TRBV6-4	TGTGCCAGCAGCTCGACTGAGTCAACCTATGGCTACACCTTC	CASSSTESTYGYTF
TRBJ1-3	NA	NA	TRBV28	TGTGCCAGCAGTGGCAGAGTGGGCCCCAGAAACACCATATATTTT	CASSGRVGPRNTIYF
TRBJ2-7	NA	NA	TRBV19	TGTGCCAGTAGTCCCCGGGACGGCCAGGGGACGCGTTCCTACGAGCAGTACTTC	CASSPRDGQGTRSYEQYF
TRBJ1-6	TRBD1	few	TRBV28	TGTGCCAGCAGTGTGACTCATCTGGGACAGGATAATTCACCCCTCCACTTT	CASSVTHLGQDNSPLHF